The following is a T cell receptor beta chain sequence with its context. Original processing methods: Estimation of nucleated cell counts was performed using reference gene primer amplification. Generated by immunoSEQ multiplex PCR, the TCRdb table keeps only in-frame clones and is missing some. V and J calls and clone size are copied from that table; D and trimming were computed from the DNA. The table shows nearly 300,000 clones, with about 88% occurring only once. This specimen belongs to a study of blood T cell repertoires in COVID-19. Study-wide context: The United States, Italy and Spain provided the acute and convalescent COVID-19 samples. T cells, B-cell-depleted T cells, or PBMCs provided the cDNA or gDNA that served as material.

Seattle enrolled patients during active infection and tracked them longitudinally. The V end lost 5 bases, the J end lost 8 bases, and 21 bases lay between the germline ends. CDR3 length equals 16 residues. CDR1 is LNHDA and CDR2 is SQIVND in the germline V gene (reference sequence). The TCR sequence derives from a human donor with COVID-19, enrolled during active disease. The donor label of this sample is uncertain. Material: peripheral blood. The rearrangement links TRBV19 to TRBJ1-4; maybe TRBD1 (5 bases). This chain's CDR3 is CASSEITGLRGEKLFF. The CDR3 bases are TGTGCCAGTAGTGAGATAACGGGACTACGGGGGGAAAAACTGTTTTTT.